This record covers a single TCR beta chain. The data derive from a study of blood T cell repertoires in COVID-19. Across the whole study: Samples of COVID-19 (acute and convalescent) were obtained from the United States, Italy and Spain. T cells, B-cell-depleted T cells, or PBMCs supplied cDNA or gDNA.

Per the germline V gene, CDR1 is MNHEY and CDR2 is SVGAGI. V was shortened by 5 bases and J by 7 bases, with 12 bases between the two germline ends. This CDR3 comprises 13 residues. Original processing notes: The authors estimated nucleated cell counts from reference gene primer amplification. The method was immunoSEQ multiplex PCR; TCRdb's version includes in-frame clones alone and lacks a portion of them. Clone size and the V and J calls come from that table; the DNA yielded D and trimming. The data contain 150,000 to 200,000 clones, about 86% of them singletons. The clonotype originates from a man in his 60s with acute or convalescent COVID-19. Sequenced input: peripheral blood. V and J are TRBV6-5 and TRBJ2-1; D not certain. CDR3 region: CASSRLLGNEQFF. For the CDR3, the DNA is TGTGCCAGCAGTCGACTTCTTGGGAATGAGCAGTTCTTC.